A selection of T cell receptor beta chains follows, all from one sample in a study of glioma-infiltrating T cells after dendritic cell vaccination. Repertoires were generated with immunoSEQ multiplex PCR, while TCRdb's copy carries only in-frame clones and drops some. The repertoire consists of tens of thousands of clones, with about 83% occurring once and the leading ten covering 2.5% to 3.5%. The sequencing here drew on blood, taken before dendritic cell vaccination. All receptors come from a human donor with glioblastoma. Both conserved end residues are part of each CDR3. The D gene is left open where the match is weak. Not all rows give a size; the values are once, few, many and, for expanded clones, a class.

CDR3nt	CDR3aa	v_gene	abundance	j_gene	d_gene
TGCGCCAGCAGTTTAGGAGGGGGCGCAGACTATGGCTACACCTTC	CASSLGGGADYGYTF	TRBV5-1	NA	TRBJ1-2	TRBD1
TGTGCCAGCAGCCCTACAGGTGGGACCCAGTACTTC	CASSPTGGTQYF	TRBV7-9	NA	TRBJ2-5	NA
TGTGCCTATACCAAAGGGGGCAACACCGGGGAGCTGCTTTTT	CAYTKGGNTGELLF	TRBV30	NA	TRBJ2-2	TRBD1
TGTGCCAGCAGCAAGACAGGGCCCTACGAGCAGTACTTC	CASSKTGPYEQYF	TRBV7-9	NA	TRBJ2-7	TRBD1
TGTGCCAGCAGCCGAGGCCGGGACAGGGAGTACGAGCAGTACTTC	CASSRGRDREYEQYF	TRBV7-8	NA	TRBJ2-7	TRBD1
TGCGCCAGCAGCTTGGCGGGACTAGCGGCGGATACGCAGTATTTT	CASSLAGLAADTQYF	TRBV5-1	NA	TRBJ2-3	TRBD2
TGTGCCAGCAGTTTATCGATCCCCACCTGGGACAGGGGGCGCCAGGTACGATTGGACAATGAGCAGTTCTTC	CASSLSIPTWDRGRQVRLDNEQFF	TRBV27	NA	TRBJ2-1	TRBD1
TGTGCCAGCAGCTTTCCCGGGACAGGGAAAGCTTTCTTT	CASSFPGTGKAFF	TRBV5-5	NA	TRBJ1-1	TRBD1
TGCGCCAGCAGCCAGTTACTAGCGGCGGTGGACGAGCAGTACTTC	CASSQLLAAVDEQYF	TRBV4-3	once	TRBJ2-7	TRBD2
TGTGCCAGCAGCGAGCCCCGGGCGGGAGTCAGAGATACGCAGTATTTT	CASSEPRAGVRDTQYF	TRBV9	NA	TRBJ2-3	TRBD2
TGTGCCAGCAGCTGGAGCGGGTATCCCACCTACGAGCAGTACTTC	CASSWSGYPTYEQYF	TRBV5-4	NA	TRBJ2-7	NA
TGCGCCAGCAGCTTGGATGGGACTAGCACAGATACGCAGTATTTT	CASSLDGTSTDTQYF	TRBV5-1	NA	TRBJ2-3	NA
TGTGCCAGCAGCATCCTAGGGACACCTAACAATGAGCAGTTCTTC	CASSILGTPNNEQFF	TRBV2	NA	TRBJ2-1	NA
TGTGCCAGCAGTGAAGGTGTAGAAGGGGTCAATCAGCCCCAGCATTTT	CASSEGVEGVNQPQHF	TRBV10-2	NA	TRBJ1-5	NA
TGCGCCAGCAGCCAGGTTGGAGCGGGAGCCGAGCAGTACTTC	CASSQVGAGAEQYF	TRBV4-3	NA	TRBJ2-7	TRBD2
TGTGCCAGCAGTGAAACGATCAAACGGTCGAGACAGTACTTC	CASSETIKRSRQYF	TRBV25-1	NA	TRBJ2-7	NA
TGCGCCAGCAGCTTGGGGGACAGGGGAAGGGAGCAGTACTTC	CASSLGDRGREQYF	TRBV5-1	NA	TRBJ2-7	TRBD1
TGTGCCAGCTCACCACTCGGGACTAGCGGAGAATACGAGCAGTACTTC	CASSPLGTSGEYEQYF	TRBV18	NA	TRBJ2-7	TRBD2
TGTGCCAGCAGCTCAAGGGTCCAGCGGGGAGGCTTTTACGAGCAGTACTTC	CASSSRVQRGGFYEQYF	TRBV11-3	NA	TRBJ2-7	TRBD2
TGTGCCAGCACCCCGGAGGGGACAGGGGACTCCTACGAGCAGTACTTC	CASTPEGTGDSYEQYF	TRBV2	NA	TRBJ2-7	TRBD1
TGCGCCAGCAGCTTACAAGGGGGCCACGAGCAGTACTTC	CASSLQGGHEQYF	TRBV5-1	NA	TRBJ2-7	TRBD1
TGTGCCTGGGACACGGGAACGAGGTTCTTT	CAWDTGTRFF	TRBV30	once	TRBJ1-1	NA
TGTGCCATCGACAGCCAGGCCTACGAGCAGTACTTC	CAIDSQAYEQYF	TRBV6-1	NA	TRBJ2-7	NA
TGTGCCAGTAGTATCTTGGAGGGGTATAGCAATCAGCCCCAGCATTTT	CASSILEGYSNQPQHF	TRBV19	NA	TRBJ1-5	NA
TGCAGCGTTAGGGGGACAGTCGAAGCTTTCTTT	CSVRGTVEAFF	TRBV29-1	NA	TRBJ1-1	TRBD1
TGCGCCAGCAGCCAAGGGAGCGGGAGGTACAATGAGCAGTTCTTC	CASSQGSGRYNEQFF	TRBV4-3	NA	TRBJ2-1	TRBD2
TGTGCCAGCAGCAACCCCCCAGTGACAGGGGTAGTGGGGACCCAGTACTTC	CASSNPPVTGVVGTQYF	TRBV7-7	NA	TRBJ2-5	TRBD1